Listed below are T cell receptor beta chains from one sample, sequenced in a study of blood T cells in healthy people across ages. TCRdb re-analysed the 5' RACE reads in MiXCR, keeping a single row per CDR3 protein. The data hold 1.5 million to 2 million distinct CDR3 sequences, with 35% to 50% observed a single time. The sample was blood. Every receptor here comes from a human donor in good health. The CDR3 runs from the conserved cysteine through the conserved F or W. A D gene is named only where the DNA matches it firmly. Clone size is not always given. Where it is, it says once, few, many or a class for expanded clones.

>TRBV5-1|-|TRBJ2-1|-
CASSLGQGFSYNEQFF
TGCGCCAGCAGCTTGGGCCAGGGTTTCTCCTACAATGAGCAGTTCTTC
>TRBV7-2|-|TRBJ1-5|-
CASSSADDYNQPQHF
TGTGCCAGCAGCTCAGCCGACGACTACAATCAGCCCCAGCATTTT
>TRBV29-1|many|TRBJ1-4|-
CSGAQAGGEKLFF
TGCAGCGGAGCACAGGCCGGCGGTGAAAAACTGTTTTTT
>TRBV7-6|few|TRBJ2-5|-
CASSSGMEETQYF
TGTGCCAGCAGCTCAGGGATGGAAGAGACCCAGTACTTC
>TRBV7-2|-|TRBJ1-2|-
CASSLAPDKGYGYTF
TGTGCCAGCAGCTTAGCGCCGGACAAGGGCTATGGCTACACCTTC
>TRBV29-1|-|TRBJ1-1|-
CSVHTGDRRNTEAFF
TGCAGCGTCCATACAGGAGACAGGCGGAACACTGAAGCTTTCTTT
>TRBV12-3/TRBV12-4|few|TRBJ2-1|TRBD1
CASSLRGQVDNEQFF
TGTGCCAGCAGTCTAAGGGGACAGGTAGACAATGAGCAGTTCTTC
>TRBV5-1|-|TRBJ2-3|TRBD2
CATASGGRTDTQYF
TGCGCCACCGCGAGCGGGGGACGCACAGATACGCAGTATTTT
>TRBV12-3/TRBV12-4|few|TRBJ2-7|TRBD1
CASSPGTGGIYSYEQYF
TGTGCCAGCAGCCCCGGGACAGGGGGAATATACTCCTACGAGCAGTACTTC
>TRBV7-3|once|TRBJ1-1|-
CASSLRGRGADTEAFF
TGTGCCAGCAGCTTAAGGGGGAGGGGGGCCGACACTGAAGCTTTCTTT
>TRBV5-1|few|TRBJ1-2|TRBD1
CASSPAGTDYGYTF
TGCGCCAGCAGCCCCGCCGGGACAGATTATGGCTACACCTTC
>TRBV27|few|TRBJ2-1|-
CASSFRGHNEQFF
TGTGCCAGCAGTTTCCGTGGCCACAATGAGCAGTTCTTC
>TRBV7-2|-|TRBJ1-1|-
CASRTDRRGEAFF
TGTGCCAGCAGAACTGACAGGAGGGGTGAAGCTTTCTTT
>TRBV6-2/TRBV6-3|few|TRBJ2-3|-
CASRSWILSDTQYF
TGTGCCAGCAGGTCTTGGATCCTCTCAGATACGCAGTATTTT
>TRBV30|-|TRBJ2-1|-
CAWSINRDSGKFF
TGTGCCTGGAGTATTAATCGGGACTCGGGGAAGTTCTTC
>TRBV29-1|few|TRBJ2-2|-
CSVVANTGELFF
TGCAGCGTTGTGGCAAACACCGGGGAGCTGTTTTTT
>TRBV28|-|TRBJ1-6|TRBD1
CASSFEGANSPLHF
TGTGCCAGCAGTTTCGAGGGGGCGAATTCGCCCCTCCACTTT
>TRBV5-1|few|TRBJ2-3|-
CASSWAGGGTDTQYF
TGCGCCAGCAGCTGGGCGGGCGGAGGCACAGATACGCAGTATTTT
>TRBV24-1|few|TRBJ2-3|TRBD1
CATSDPTGLADTQYF
TGTGCCACCAGTGACCCGACAGGGTTGGCAGATACGCAGTATTTT
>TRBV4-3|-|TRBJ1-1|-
CASSQSRSGGSMNTEAFF
TGCGCCAGCAGCCAATCTCGGAGTGGGGGCTCAATGAACACTGAAGCTTTCTTT
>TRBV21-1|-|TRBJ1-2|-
CASAPAGVGYTF
TGTGCCAGCGCCCCGGCCGGGGTGGGCTACACCTTC
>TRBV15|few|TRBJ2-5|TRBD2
CATSRGLAGFSETQYF
TGTGCCACCAGCAGAGGACTAGCGGGATTTAGTGAGACCCAGTACTTC
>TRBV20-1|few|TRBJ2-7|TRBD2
CSARKRLAGMVYEQYF
TGCAGTGCTAGAAAGAGACTAGCGGGGATGGTCTACGAGCAGTACTTC
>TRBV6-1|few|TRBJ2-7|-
CASSYKDNSYEQYF
TGTGCCAGCAGCTATAAGGACAACTCCTACGAGCAGTACTTC
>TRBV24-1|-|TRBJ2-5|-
CATSRASKETQYF
TGTGCCACCTCGCGGGCTTCAAAAGAGACCCAGTACTTC
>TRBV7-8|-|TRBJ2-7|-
CASSLARGAEQYF
TGTGCCAGCAGCTTAGCGAGGGGTGCCGAGCAGTACTTC
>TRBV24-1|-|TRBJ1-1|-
CATSEDDREAFF
TGTGCCACCAGTGAAGACGACAGGGAAGCTTTCTTT
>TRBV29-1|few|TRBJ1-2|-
CSVETAIGFTF
TGCAGCGTTGAGACGGCTATAGGTTTCACCTTC
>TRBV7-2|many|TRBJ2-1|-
CASSLVRGGEQFF
TGTGCCAGCAGCTTAGTAAGGGGAGGTGAGCAGTTCTTC
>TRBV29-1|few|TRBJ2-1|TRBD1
CSVVDPGQGWDEQFF
TGCAGCGTAGTAGACCCGGGACAGGGTTGGGATGAGCAGTTCTTC